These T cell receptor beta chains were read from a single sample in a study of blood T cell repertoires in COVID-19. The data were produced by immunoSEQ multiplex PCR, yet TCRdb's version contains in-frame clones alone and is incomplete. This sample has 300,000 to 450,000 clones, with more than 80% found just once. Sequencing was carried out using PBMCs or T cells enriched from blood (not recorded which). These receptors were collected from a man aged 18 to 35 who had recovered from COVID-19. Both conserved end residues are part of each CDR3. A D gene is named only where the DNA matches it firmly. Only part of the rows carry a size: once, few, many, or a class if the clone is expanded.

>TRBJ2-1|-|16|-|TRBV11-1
CASSLSTGRGFNEQFF
TGTGCCAGCAGCTTATCGACGGGCAGGGGTTTCAATGAGCAGTTCTTC
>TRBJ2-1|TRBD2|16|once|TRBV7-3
CASSPLGAGGPYEQFF
TGTGCCAGCAGCCCCTTGGGGGCGGGAGGGCCCTATGAGCAGTTCTTC
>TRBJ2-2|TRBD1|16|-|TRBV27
CASSLAGTENTGELFF
TGTGCCAGCAGTTTGGCCGGGACAGAGAACACCGGGGAGCTGTTTTTT
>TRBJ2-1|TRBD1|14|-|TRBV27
CASAGTGIVNEQFF
TGTGCCAGCGCCGGGACAGGGATTGTCAATGAGCAGTTCTTC
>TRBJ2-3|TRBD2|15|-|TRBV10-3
CAISGLAGATDTQYF
TGTGCCATCAGTGGCCTAGCGGGAGCCACAGATACGCAGTATTTT
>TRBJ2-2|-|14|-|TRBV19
CASRPYTGRGELFF
TGTGCCAGTAGGCCATATACAGGGCGCGGGGAGCTGTTTTTT
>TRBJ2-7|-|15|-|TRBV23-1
CASSQAKQGPYEQYF
TGCGCCAGCAGTCAAGCAAAACAGGGACCCTACGAGCAGTACTTC
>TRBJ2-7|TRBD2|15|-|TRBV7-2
CASSILAGPSYEQYF
TGTGCCAGCAGCATACTAGCGGGGCCCTCCTACGAGCAGTACTTC
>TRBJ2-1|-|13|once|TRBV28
CASTPRGSNEQFF
TGTGCCAGCACCCCCCGGGGGTCCAATGAGCAGTTCTTC
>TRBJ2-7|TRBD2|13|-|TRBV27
CATGLAGTHEQYF
TGTGCCACCGGACTAGCGGGAACCCACGAGCAGTACTTC
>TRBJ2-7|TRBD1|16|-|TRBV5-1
CASSAGSGTGAHEQYF
TGCGCCAGCAGCGCGGGATCCGGGACAGGGGCCCACGAGCAGTACTTC
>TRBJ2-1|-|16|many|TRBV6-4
CASSASQVSSYNEQFF
TGTGCCAGCAGCGCCAGTCAGGTGAGCTCCTACAATGAGCAGTTCTTC
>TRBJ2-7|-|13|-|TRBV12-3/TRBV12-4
CASSPRPRGEQYF
TGTGCCAGCAGTCCGAGACCCCGGGGCGAGCAGTACTTC
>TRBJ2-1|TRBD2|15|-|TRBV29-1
CSAPGLAGAYNEQFF
TGCAGCGCCCCGGGACTAGCGGGAGCCTACAATGAGCAGTTCTTC
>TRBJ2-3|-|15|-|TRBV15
CATSSTGLYTDTQYF
TGTGCCACCAGCAGTACCGGACTTTACACAGATACGCAGTATTTT
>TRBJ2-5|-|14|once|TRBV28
CASSLGRPQETQYF
TGTGCCAGCAGCTTGGGCAGGCCCCAAGAGACCCAGTACTTC
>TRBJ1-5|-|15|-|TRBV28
CASRGAGAGNQPQHF
TGTGCCAGCAGGGGTGCAGGGGCGGGCAATCAGCCCCAGCATTTT
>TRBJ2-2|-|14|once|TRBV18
CASSTKINTGELFF
TGTGCCAGCTCAACTAAAATAAACACCGGGGAGCTGTTTTTT
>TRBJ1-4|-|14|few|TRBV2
CASRQSATNEKLFF
TGTGCCAGCCGACAGTCAGCAACTAATGAAAAACTGTTTTTT
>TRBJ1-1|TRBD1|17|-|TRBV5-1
CASSWGQGPGGKTEAFF
TGCGCCAGCAGCTGGGGACAGGGGCCTGGGGGCAAGACTGAAGCTTTCTTT
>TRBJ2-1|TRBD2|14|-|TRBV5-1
CASSRERGGDEQFF
TGCGCCAGCAGCAGGGAGCGGGGGGGAGATGAGCAGTTCTTC
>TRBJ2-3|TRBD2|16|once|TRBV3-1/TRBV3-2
CASSQGSGTSTDTQYF
TGTGCCAGCAGCCAAGGGAGCGGGACTAGCACAGATACGCAGTATTTT
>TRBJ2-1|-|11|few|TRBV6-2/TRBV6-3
CASSYQGGQFF
TGTGCCAGCAGTTACCAAGGGGGGCAGTTCTTC
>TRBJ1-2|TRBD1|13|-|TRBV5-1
CASSLTGGNGYTF
TGCGCCAGCAGCTTGACAGGGGGGAATGGCTACACCTTC
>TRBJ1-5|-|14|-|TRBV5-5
CASSLDQGRRPQHF
TGTGCCAGCAGCTTGGACCAGGGTCGAAGGCCCCAGCATTTT
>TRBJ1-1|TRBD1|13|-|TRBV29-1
CSVSTGALLLGFF
TGCAGCGTGTCAACAGGGGCTCTCCTCCTTGGTTTCTTT
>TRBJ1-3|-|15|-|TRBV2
CASSGTGTSGNTIYF
TGTGCCAGCAGCGGAACAGGGACCTCTGGAAACACCATATATTTT
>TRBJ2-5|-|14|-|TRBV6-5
CASSPGPQGETQYF
TGTGCCAGCAGCCCGGGCCCTCAGGGAGAGACCCAGTACTTC
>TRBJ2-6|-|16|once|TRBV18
CASSPNSPGGANVLTF
TGTGCCAGCTCACCAAACTCGCCGGGTGGGGCCAACGTCCTGACTTTC
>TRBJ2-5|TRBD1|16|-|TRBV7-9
CASSLGETGAGETQYF
TGTGCCAGCAGCTTGGGAGAGACAGGGGCGGGGGAGACCCAGTACTTC
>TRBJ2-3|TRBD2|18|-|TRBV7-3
CASSKGLAGGFSTDTQYF
TGTGCCAGCAGCAAGGGACTAGCGGGGGGCTTTTCCACAGATACGCAGTATTTT
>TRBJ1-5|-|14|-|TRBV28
CASRPAGSNQPQHF
TGTGCCAGCAGACCGGCAGGAAGCAATCAGCCCCAGCATTTT
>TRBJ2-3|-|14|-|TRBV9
CASSVESRTDTQYF
TGTGCCAGCAGCGTAGAATCACGGACAGATACGCAGTATTTT
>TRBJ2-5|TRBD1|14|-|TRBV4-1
CASSQGTGRETQYF
TGCGCCAGCAGCCAAGGGACAGGACGAGAGACCCAGTACTTC
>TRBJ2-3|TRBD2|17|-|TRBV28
CASTSWERERDTDTQYF
TGTGCCAGCACCTCCTGGGAGCGGGAGAGGGACACAGATACGCAGTATTTT
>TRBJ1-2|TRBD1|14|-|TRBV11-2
CASSLARQGGGYTF
TGTGCCAGCAGCTTAGCACGACAGGGAGGTGGCTACACCTTC
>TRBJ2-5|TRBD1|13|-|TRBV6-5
CASSRTGAETQYF
TGTGCCAGCAGCCGCACAGGGGCGGAGACCCAGTACTTC
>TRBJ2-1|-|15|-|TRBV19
CASSTAANSYNEQFF
TGTGCCAGTAGTACAGCGGCCAACTCCTACAATGAGCAGTTCTTC
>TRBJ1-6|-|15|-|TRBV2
CASSEDHSKYSPLHF
TGTGCCAGCAGTGAGGATCACAGCAAATATTCACCCCTCCACTTT
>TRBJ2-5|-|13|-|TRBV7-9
CASSRGAGETQYF
TGTGCCAGCAGCAGGGGAGCCGGGGAGACCCAGTACTTC
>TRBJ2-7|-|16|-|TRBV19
CASSPPGALSSYEQYF
TGTGCCAGTAGTCCCCCAGGGGCCTTAAGTTCCTACGAGCAGTACTTC
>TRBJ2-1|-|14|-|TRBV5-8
CASSLEFYYNEQFF
TGTGCCAGCAGCTTGGAGTTCTACTACAATGAGCAGTTCTTC
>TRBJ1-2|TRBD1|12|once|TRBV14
CASSQGGQGYTF
TGTGCCAGCAGCCAAGGGGGACAGGGCTACACCTTC
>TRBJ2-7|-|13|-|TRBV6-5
CASRGTRSYEQYF
TGTGCCAGCAGAGGGACACGATCCTACGAGCAGTACTTC
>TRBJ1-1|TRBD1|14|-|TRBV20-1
CSASYRQGNAEAFF
TGCAGTGCTAGTTATCGACAGGGGAACGCTGAAGCTTTCTTT
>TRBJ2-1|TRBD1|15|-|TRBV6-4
CASSIQGQNYNEQFF
TGTGCCAGCAGCATACAGGGACAGAACTACAATGAGCAGTTCTTC